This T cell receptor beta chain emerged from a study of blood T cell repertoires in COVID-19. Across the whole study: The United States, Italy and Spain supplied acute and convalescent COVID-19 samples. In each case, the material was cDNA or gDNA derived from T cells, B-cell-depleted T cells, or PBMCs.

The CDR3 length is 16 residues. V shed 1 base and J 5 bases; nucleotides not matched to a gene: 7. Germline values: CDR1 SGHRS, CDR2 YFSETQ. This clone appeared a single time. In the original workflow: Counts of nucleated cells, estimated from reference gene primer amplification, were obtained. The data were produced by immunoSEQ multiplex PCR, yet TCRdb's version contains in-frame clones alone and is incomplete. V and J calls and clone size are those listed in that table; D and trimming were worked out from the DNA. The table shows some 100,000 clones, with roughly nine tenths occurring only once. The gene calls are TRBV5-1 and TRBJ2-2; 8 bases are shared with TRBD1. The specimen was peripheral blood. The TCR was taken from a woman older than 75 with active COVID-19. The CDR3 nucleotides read TGCGCCAGCAGCTTGCTCGACAGGGGTACGACCGGGGAGCTGTTTTTT. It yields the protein CASSLLDRGTTGELFF. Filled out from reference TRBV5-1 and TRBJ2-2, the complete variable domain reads KAGVTQTPRYLIKTRGQQVTLSCSPISGHRSVSWYQQTPGQGLQFLFEYFSETQRNKGNFPGRFSGRQFSNSRSEMNVSTLELGDSALYLCASSLLDRGTTGELFFGEGSRLTVL.